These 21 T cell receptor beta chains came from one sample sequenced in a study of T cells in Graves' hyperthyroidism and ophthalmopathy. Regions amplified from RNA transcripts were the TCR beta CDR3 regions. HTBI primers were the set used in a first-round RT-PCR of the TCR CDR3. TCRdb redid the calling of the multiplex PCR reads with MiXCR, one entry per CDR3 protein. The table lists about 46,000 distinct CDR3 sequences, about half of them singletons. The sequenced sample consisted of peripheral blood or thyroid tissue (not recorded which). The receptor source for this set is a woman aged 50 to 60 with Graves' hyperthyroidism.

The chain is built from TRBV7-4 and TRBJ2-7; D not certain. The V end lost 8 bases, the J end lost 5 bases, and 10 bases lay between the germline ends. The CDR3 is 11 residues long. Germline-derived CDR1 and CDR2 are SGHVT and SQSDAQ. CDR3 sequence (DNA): TGTGCCAGCTCACCATCCCACGAGCAGTACTTC. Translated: CASSPSHEQYF.

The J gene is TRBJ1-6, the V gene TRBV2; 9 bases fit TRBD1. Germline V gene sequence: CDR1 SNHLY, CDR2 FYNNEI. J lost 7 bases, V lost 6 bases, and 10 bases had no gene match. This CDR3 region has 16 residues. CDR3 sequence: CASSSGQGEGNSPLHF. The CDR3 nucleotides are TGTGCCAGCAGCTCGGGACAGGGTGAAGGAAATTCACCCCTCCACTTT.

The CDR3 region is CASSGPLETQYF. The CDR3 DNA sequence: TGTGCCAGCAGCGGACCCCTAGAGACCCAGTACTTC. The gene calls are TRBV7-9 and TRBJ2-5; no clear D. The CDR3 loop spans 12 amino acids. V shed 5 bases and J shed 4 bases, with 8 bases lying between them. Per the germline V gene, CDR1 is SEHNR and CDR2 is FQNEAQ (reference sequence).

CDR3 loop: CASSLTASGSGETQYF. CDR3 coding DNA: TGTGCCAGCAGCTTAACGGCTAGCGGGAGTGGTGAGACCCAGTACTTC. V and J are TRBV7-2 and TRBJ2-5, with 10 bases aligning to TRBD2. Trimming cost V 2 bases and J 5 bases; bases outside gene matches: 8. The length of the CDR3 is 16 residues. Germline CDR1 SGHTA, CDR2 FQGNSA.

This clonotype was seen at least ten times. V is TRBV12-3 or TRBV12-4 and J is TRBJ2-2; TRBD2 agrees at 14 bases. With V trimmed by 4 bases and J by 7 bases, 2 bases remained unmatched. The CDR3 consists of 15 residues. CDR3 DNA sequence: TGTGCCAGCAGTTGGACTAGCGGGAGGATCGGGGAGCTGTTTTTT. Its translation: CASSWTSGRIGELFF.

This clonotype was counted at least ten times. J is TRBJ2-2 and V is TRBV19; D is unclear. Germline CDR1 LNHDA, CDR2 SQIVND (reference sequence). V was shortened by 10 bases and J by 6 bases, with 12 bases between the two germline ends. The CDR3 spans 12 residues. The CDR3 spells CATGRNPGELFF. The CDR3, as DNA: TGTGCCACTGGCCGAAACCCCGGGGAGCTGTTTTTT.

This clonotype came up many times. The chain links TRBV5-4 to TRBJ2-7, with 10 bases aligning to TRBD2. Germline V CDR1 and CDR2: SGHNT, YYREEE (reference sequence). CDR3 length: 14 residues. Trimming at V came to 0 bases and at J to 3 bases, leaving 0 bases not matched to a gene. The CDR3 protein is CASSLASGSYEQYF. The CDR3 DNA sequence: TGTGCCAGCAGCTTGGCTAGCGGGAGCTACGAGCAGTACTTC.

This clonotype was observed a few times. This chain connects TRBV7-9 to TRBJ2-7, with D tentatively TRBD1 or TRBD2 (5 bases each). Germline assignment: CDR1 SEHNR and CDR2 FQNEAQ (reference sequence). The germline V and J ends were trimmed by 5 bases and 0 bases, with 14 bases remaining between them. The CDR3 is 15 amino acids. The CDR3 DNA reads TGTGCCAGCAGCAGGGGACCTCCAAGCTCCTACGAGCAGTACTTC. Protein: CASSRGPPSSYEQYF. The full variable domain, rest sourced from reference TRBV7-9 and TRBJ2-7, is DTGVSQNPRHKITKRGQNVTFRCDPISEHNRLYWYRQTLGQGPEFLTYFQNEAQLEKSRLLSDRFSAERPKGSFSTLEIQRTEQGDSAMYLCASSRGPPSSYEQYFGPGTRLTVT.

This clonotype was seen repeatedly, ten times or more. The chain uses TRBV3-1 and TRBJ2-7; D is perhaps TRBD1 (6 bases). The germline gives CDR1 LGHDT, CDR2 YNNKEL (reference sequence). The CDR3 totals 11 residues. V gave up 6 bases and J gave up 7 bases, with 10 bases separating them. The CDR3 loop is CASRSGVEQYF. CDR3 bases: TGTGCCAGCAGATCAGGGGTAGAGCAGTACTTC.

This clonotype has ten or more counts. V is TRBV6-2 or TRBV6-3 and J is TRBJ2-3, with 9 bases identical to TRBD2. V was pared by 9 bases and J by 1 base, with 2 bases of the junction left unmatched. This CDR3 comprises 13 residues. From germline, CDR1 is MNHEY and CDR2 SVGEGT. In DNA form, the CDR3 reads TGTGCCAGTAGGACTAGCGGCACAGATACGCAGTATTTT. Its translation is CASRTSGTDTQYF.

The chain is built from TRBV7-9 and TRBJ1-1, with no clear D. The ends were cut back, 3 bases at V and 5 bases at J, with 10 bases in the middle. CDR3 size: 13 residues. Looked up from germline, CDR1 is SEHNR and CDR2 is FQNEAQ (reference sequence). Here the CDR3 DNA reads TGTGCCAGCAGCTTCGGCCGGCGAACTGAAGCTTTCTTT. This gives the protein CASSFGRRTEAFF.

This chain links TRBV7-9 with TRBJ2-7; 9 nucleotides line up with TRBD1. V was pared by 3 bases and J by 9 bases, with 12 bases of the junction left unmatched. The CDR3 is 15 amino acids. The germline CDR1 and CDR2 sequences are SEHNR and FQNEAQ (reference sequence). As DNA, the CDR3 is TGTGCCAGCAGCTTTATCGGGACAGGGCATAGCGTGCAGTACTTC. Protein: CASSFIGTGHSVQYF.

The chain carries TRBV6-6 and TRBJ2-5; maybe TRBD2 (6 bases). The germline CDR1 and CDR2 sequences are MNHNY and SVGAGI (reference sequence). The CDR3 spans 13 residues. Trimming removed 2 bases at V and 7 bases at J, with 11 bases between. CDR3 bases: TGTGCCAGCAGTTACAAAGGGACTGGGACCCAGTACTTC. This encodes CASSYKGTGTQYF.

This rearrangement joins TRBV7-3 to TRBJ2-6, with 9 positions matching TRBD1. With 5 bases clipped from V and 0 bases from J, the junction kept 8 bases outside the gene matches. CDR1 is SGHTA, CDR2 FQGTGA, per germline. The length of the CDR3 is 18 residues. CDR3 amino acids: CASSLYPGQGSGANVLTF. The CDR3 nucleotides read TGTGCCAGCAGCCTATACCCGGGACAGGGCTCTGGGGCCAACGTCCTGACTTTC.

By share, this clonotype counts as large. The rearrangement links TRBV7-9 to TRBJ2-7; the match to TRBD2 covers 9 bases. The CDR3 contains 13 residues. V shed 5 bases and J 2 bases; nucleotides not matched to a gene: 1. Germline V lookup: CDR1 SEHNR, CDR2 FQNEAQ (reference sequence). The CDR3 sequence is CASSKREAYEQYF. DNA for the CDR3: TGTGCCAGCAGCAAGCGGGAGGCCTACGAGCAGTACTTC.

The CDR3 DNA reads as TGCGCCAGCAGCCAATACGGGAGGTCGGGGACCTTC. It encodes CASSQYGRSGTF. This chain joins TRBV4-1 and TRBJ1-2; D remains unclear. The germline V gene has CDR1 MGHRA and CDR2 YSYEKL. The CDR3 spans 12 residues. The germline V and J ends were trimmed by 2 bases and 14 bases, with 15 bases remaining between them.

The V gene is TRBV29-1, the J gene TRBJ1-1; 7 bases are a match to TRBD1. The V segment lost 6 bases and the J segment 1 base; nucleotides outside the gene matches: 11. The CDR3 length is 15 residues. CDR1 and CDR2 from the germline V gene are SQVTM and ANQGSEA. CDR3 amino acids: CSVLGQADGNTEAFF. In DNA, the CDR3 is TGCAGCGTCCTTGGACAGGCCGACGGGAACACTGAAGCTTTCTTT.

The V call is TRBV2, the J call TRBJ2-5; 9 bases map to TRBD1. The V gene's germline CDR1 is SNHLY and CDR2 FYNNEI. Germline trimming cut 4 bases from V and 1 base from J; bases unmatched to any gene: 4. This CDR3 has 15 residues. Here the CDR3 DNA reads TGTGCCAGCAGTGGGACAGGGGATTTCCAAGAGACCCAGTACTTC. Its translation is CASSGTGDFQETQYF.

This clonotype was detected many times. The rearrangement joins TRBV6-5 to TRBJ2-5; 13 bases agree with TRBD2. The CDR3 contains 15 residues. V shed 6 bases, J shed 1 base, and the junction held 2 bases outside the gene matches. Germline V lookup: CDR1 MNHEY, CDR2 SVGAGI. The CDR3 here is CASRTSGRVQETQYF. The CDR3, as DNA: TGTGCCAGCAGAACTAGCGGGAGGGTCCAAGAGACCCAGTACTTC.

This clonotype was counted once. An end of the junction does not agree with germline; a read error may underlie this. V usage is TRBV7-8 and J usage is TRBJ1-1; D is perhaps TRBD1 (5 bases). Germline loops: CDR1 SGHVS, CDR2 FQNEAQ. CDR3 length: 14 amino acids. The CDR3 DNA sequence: TGTGCCAACAGCCCCCAGGGACTCGACACTGAAGCTTTCTTT. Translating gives CANSPQGLDTEAFF.

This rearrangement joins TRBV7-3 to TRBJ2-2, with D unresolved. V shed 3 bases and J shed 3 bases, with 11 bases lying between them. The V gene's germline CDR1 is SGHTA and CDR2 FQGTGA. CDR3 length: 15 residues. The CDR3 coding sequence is TGTGCCAGCAGCTTTAGTAAGGACGACACCGGGGAGCTGTTTTTT. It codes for CASSFSKDDTGELFF. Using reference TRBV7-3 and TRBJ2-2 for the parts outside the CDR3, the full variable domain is GAGVSQTPSNKVTEKGKYVELRCDPISGHTALYWYRQSLGQGPEFLIYFQGTGAADDSGLPNDRFFAVRPEGSVSTLKIQRTERGDSAVYLCASSFSKDDTGELFFGEGSRLTVL.